The entry below gives a single T cell receptor beta chain sequence along with its context. Antigen unknown. The authors made TCR cDNA by 5'RACE template switching, adding a universal primer site and UMIs. TCRdb itself ran the 5' RACE reads through MiXCR, one entry per CDR3 protein. The data hold some 400,000 distinct CDR3 sequences, with roughly a sixth observed a single time. The entry originates in a study of T cells after yellow fever vaccination. CDR1 DFQATT and CDR2 SNEGSKA come from the germline V gene (reference sequence). V was clipped by 3 bases and J by 2 bases, with 15 bases between them. This CDR3 comprises 15 residues. General observations from the study: Weaker in magnitude, the secondary response showed a faster peak on day 5 versus 15. Some clonotypes, a small share, were shared between CD4 and CD8 compartments. At approximately 96% for CD4 and just over 85% for CD8, most primary-vaccination clones showed up again after the booster.

This receptor was obtained from a man aged 18 to 29 who received the YFV17D yellow fever vaccine. This chain joins TRBV20-1 and TRBJ2-3; the D is unclear. Here the sequenced sample was PBMCs, taken before the yellow fever booster vaccination. CDR3 in DNA: TGCAGTGCTAGTTCGGTGAGCCAGGACACAGATACGCAGTATTTT. Residues: CSASSVSQDTDTQYF.